The sequence of this T cell receptor beta chain was determined in a study of T cell responses to AZD1222 COVID-19 vaccine. In the case of this clone: Its specificity is not known.

Here immunoSEQ multiplex PCR was the method, and the copy in TCRdb shows in-frame clones only, minus some. The sample consists of 160,000 or so clones, approximately 87% of them appearing once. Points from the study as a whole: Of spike-specific TCRs, nearly half reportedly target regions left unmutated in variants.

Germline V gene data show CDR1 as LNHDA and CDR2 as SQIVND (reference sequence). This CDR3 contains 16 residues. Trimming took off 3 bases at V and 2 bases at J, with 16 bases between the two ends. The sequencing used peripheral blood, collected 28 days after the second AZD1222 dose. This TCR came from an adult who received the AZD1222 COVID-19 vaccine. The rearrangement uses TRBV19 and TRBJ1-2; D gene uncertain. CDR3 in DNA: TGTGCCAGTAGTATGGGTCTTCGGGAGGGCAACTATGGCTACACCTTC. This sequence encodes CASSMGLREGNYGYTF.